The subject of this entry is one TCR beta chain. Its antigen remains unknown. Trimming cost V 3 bases and J 7 bases, with 13 bases left between them. The CDR3 consists of 14 residues. Next came a second PCR, run for 7 to 11 cycles, which used a sample-barcoded 5' primer along with a J-beta primer mix. TCRdb recomputed calls from the 5' RACE reads with MiXCR, one row per CDR3 protein. Of approximately 800,000 distinct CDR3 sequences detected, 46% appear once; the ten largest clones hold 15% to 20%. The data originate from a study of blood T cells in healthy people across ages. Study results and caveats: Naive and antigen-experienced cells were not separated, limiting conclusive comparison. Per million T cells, the diversity of TCR beta decreased roughly linearly as age advanced.

The rearrangement uses TRBV12-3 or TRBV12-4 and TRBJ2-1, with a possible D match to TRBD2 (6 bases). The sequenced material came from blood. This receptor was identified in a man older than 75 in good health. DNA of the CDR3: TGTGCCAGCAGTTTGACTAGTTATAGAAATGAGCAGTTCTTC. It specifies CASSLTSYRNEQFF.